This T cell receptor (beta chain) stems from a study of regulatory T cells in long-lasting Graves disease. Investigators prepared the TCR beta libraries by applying iRepertoire HTBI primers and Arm-PCR of CDR3 regions. From the multiplex PCR reads, TCRdb called clonotypes with MiXCR, one entry per CDR3 protein. The sample has 400,000 to 450,000 distinct CDR3 sequences; 23% are singletons. Germline V gives CDR1 SQVTM, CDR2 ANQGSEA. The CDR3 totals 14 residues. The ends lost 7 bases at V and 6 bases at J; junction bases unmatched: 14. As for time point: persistent/refractory GD, antithyroid drugs over 5 years with positive TRAb. The TCR library was made from RNA that had been extracted from PBMCs in TRIzol. Notes on this clonotype: A clone one base away is much larger, so this may be a read error.

Here the sequenced sample was peripheral blood mononuclear cells (PBMCs), taken when the disease was refractory, from a patient treated with antithyroid drugs. The J gene is TRBJ1-2, the V gene TRBV29-1; TRBD1 matches 7 bases. The TCR was taken from a female donor with Graves disease. The CDR3 DNA sequence: TGCAGCGATAGGGACAGTCATCCGGTAGATGGCTACACCTTC. Translated, it gives CSDRDSHPVDGYTF.